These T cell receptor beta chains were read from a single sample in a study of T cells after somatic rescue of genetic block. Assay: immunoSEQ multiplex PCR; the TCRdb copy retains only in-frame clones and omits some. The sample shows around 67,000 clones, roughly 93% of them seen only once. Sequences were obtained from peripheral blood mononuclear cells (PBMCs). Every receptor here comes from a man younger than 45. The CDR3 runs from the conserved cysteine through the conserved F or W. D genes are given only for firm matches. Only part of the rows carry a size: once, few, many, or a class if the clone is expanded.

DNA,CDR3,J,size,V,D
TGCAGCGTTTGGACTCAGAGTTATGGCTACACCTTC,CSVWTQSYGYTF,TRBJ1-2,.,TRBV29-1,.
TGTGCCAGCTCACCGCAGGGGCTGTACGAGCAGTACTTC,CASSPQGLYEQYF,TRBJ2-7,.,TRBV18,.
TGTGCCAGCAGCTTGGAGGGGTTGTTAGCGCCCCAAGAGACCCAGTACTTC,CASSLEGLLAPQETQYF,TRBJ2-5,.,TRBV5-8,.
TGTGCCAGCAGCTTGAGCCCCTCCCGGTCGTTGGGACCAAAAAACATTCAGTACTTC,CASSLSPSRSLGPKNIQYF,TRBJ2-4,.,TRBV7-9,.
TGTGCCAGTAGTATAGGACGGAACTCTGGAAACACCATATATTTT,CASSIGRNSGNTIYF,TRBJ1-3,.,TRBV19,.
TGTGCCAGCAGTTGGACAGGCTCCGAAAAACTGTTTTTT,CASSWTGSEKLFF,TRBJ1-4,.,TRBV5-4,TRBD1
TGCGCCAGCAGCCCACAGCCTAGCGGTGGAAACACCATATATTTT,CASSPQPSGGNTIYF,TRBJ1-3,.,TRBV4-1,.
TGTGCCTGGAGATCGGGACAACCGAATGAAAAACTGTTTTTT,CAWRSGQPNEKLFF,TRBJ1-4,.,TRBV30,.
TGCGCCAGCAGCTCCGGGACTAGCGGCACAGATACGCAGTATTTT,CASSSGTSGTDTQYF,TRBJ2-3,.,TRBV5-1,TRBD2
TGTGCCAGCAGTTACACCCAGAGGACTAGCGCATCCGAGCAGTACTTC,CASSYTQRTSASEQYF,TRBJ2-7,.,TRBV6-6,TRBD2
TGTGCCAGCAGCCTCCCCGCGACTAGTAGCCACGAGCAGTACTTC,CASSLPATSSHEQYF,TRBJ2-7,.,TRBV28,.
TGTGCCAGTAGTATATCCAATAATTCACCCCTCCACTTT,CASSISNNSPLHF,TRBJ1-6,.,TRBV19,.
TGTGCCAGCTCACCAGAAGGTCAGCCCCAGCATTTT,CASSPEGQPQHF,TRBJ1-5,.,TRBV18,.
TGTGCCAGCAGCCCCCCCAGGGCTAGCGGGGTACAAGAGACCCAGTACTTC,CASSPPRASGVQETQYF,TRBJ2-5,.,TRBV9,TRBD2
TGTGCCAGCAGTGAAGGGGGGTCTGGCTACACCTTC,CASSEGGSGYTF,TRBJ1-2,.,TRBV2,.
TGTGCCAGCAGTGACCAAGCGGGGGGGTGGGAGACCCAGTACTTC,CASSDQAGGWETQYF,TRBJ2-5,.,TRBV6-1,TRBD2
TGTGCCAGCAGCGCGACAAGAGGAAATACGCAGTATTTT,CASSATRGNTQYF,TRBJ2-3,.,TRBV6-4,.
TGTGCCAGCAGCCCCCGGGACAGGGCTTACAATGAGCAGTTCTTC,CASSPRDRAYNEQFF,TRBJ2-1,few,TRBV7-2,TRBD1
TGTGCCAGCAGCGACCACGAGAACACTGAAGCTTTCTTT,CASSDHENTEAFF,TRBJ1-1,.,TRBV9,.
TGTGCCAGCAGTTATATACAGGGAGGTAATGAAAAACTGTTTTTT,CASSYIQGGNEKLFF,TRBJ1-4,.,TRBV2,.
TGTGCCAGCAGCCCGGACAGGGGCCTATACGAGCAGTACTTC,CASSPDRGLYEQYF,TRBJ2-7,.,TRBV7-2,TRBD1
TGTGCCAGCAGTTTGGGACAGGGGTATAGCAATCAGCCCCAGCATTTT,CASSLGQGYSNQPQHF,TRBJ1-5,.,TRBV6-5,TRBD1
TGTGCCAGCAGCTTCAGGCGGGCAGGAAACAATGAGCAGTTCTTC,CASSFRRAGNNEQFF,TRBJ2-1,.,TRBV7-8,.
TGTGCCTGGAACTTGGGGTATAATGAGCAGTTCTTC,CAWNLGYNEQFF,TRBJ2-1,few,TRBV30,.
TGTGCCAGCAGTGAAGCGCCGGGTCAGCCCCAGCATTTT,CASSEAPGQPQHF,TRBJ1-5,.,TRBV6-1,.
TGTGCCAGTAGTATGACACCGGGACTAGTGGGACCAGAGCAGTTCTTC,CASSMTPGLVGPEQFF,TRBJ2-1,.,TRBV19,TRBD2
TGTGCCAGTAGTACCAGGGGGCGGGTGGGCACTGAAGCTTTCTTT,CASSTRGRVGTEAFF,TRBJ1-1,few,TRBV19,TRBD1
TGTGCCAGCAGCCAAGATAAGGGAGGAGGCAATGGCTACACCTTC,CASSQDKGGGNGYTF,TRBJ1-2,.,TRBV14,.
TGTGCCAGTAGTTCCTATTGGCTAGCGGGACACAATGAGCAGTTCTTC,CASSSYWLAGHNEQFF,TRBJ2-1,.,TRBV19,TRBD2
TGTGCCAGTAGGACAGGTGGGGACACTGAAGCTTTCTTT,CASRTGGDTEAFF,TRBJ1-1,.,TRBV19,.
TGTGCCAGCAGTGAAGCTACGGGGACCATGAACACTGAAGCTTTCTTT,CASSEATGTMNTEAFF,TRBJ1-1,once,TRBV2,.
TGTGCCAGCAGCTTATCTGGATCAGATACGCAGTATTTT,CASSLSGSDTQYF,TRBJ2-3,.,TRBV7-6,.
TGTGCCAGCAGTCCTTCGACAGGGCGAGGTGTCGAGCAGTACTTC,CASSPSTGRGVEQYF,TRBJ2-7,.,TRBV27,TRBD1
TGTGCCAGCAGCATTACCCCACCAACAGATACGCAGTATTTT,CASSITPPTDTQYF,TRBJ2-3,.,TRBV7-2,.
TGTGCCAGACAGGGACGGGATGTCACTGAAGCTTTCTTT,CARQGRDVTEAFF,TRBJ1-1,.,TRBV2,.
TGTGCCAGCAGCCCCCAGACAGGGGCGTTCTACGAGCAGTACTTC,CASSPQTGAFYEQYF,TRBJ2-7,once,TRBV5-8,TRBD1